This T cell receptor beta chain was sequenced during a study of T cells after yellow fever vaccination. Whole-study context: Fractions low in cell number were prepared with SMART-Seq v4 Ultra Low Input.

TCRdb ran MiXCR on the 5' RACE reads and lists one entry per CDR3 protein. The sample includes some 550,000 distinct CDR3 sequences, 15% to 20% of them seen just once. This clonotype originated in a man aged 30 to 45 who received the YFV17D yellow fever vaccine. The sample was PBMCs, taken 15 days after the yellow fever booster vaccination.

This CDR3 reads CASSGSGTYTDTQYF. CDR3 nucleotide sequence: TGTGCCAGCAGCGGTAGCGGGACCTACACAGATACGCAGTATTTT. V usage is TRBV11-2 and J usage is TRBJ2-3; TRBD2 aligns across 8 bases. Germline V lookup: CDR1 SGHAT, CDR2 FQNNGV. The CDR3 consists of 15 residues. The V gene end was trimmed by 5 bases and the J gene end by 2 bases; junction bases not matched to a gene: 6. Variable domain in full (rest from reference TRBV11-2 and TRBJ2-3): EAGVAQSPRYKIIEKRQSVAFWCNPISGHATLYWYQQILGQGPKLLIQFQNNGVVDDSQLPKDRFSAERLKGVDSTLKIQPAKLEDSAVYLCASSGSGTYTDTQYFGPGTRLTVL.